One and the same sample provided the 10 T cell receptor beta chains below, sequenced in a study of B cell selection in AIRE deficiency. The sorted conventional CD4 T cells were gated as CD4+CD127+. The method was immunoSEQ multiplex PCR; TCRdb's version includes in-frame clones alone and lacks a portion of them. The data contain roughly 24,000 clones, approximately 96% of them singletons. Sequencing input: CD4+CD127+ conventional T cells sorted from PBMCs. The receptors originated from a human donor in good health.

The J gene is TRBJ1-1, the V gene TRBV11-3; D is undetermined. V was cut by 5 bases and J by 10 bases, with 14 bases left in between. Germline V CDR1 and CDR2: SGHNT, YENEEA. There are 12 residues in the CDR3. The chain's CDR3 is CASSLQQVAAFF. The CDR3 DNA reads TGTGCCAGCAGCCTCCAGCAGGTAGCAGCTTTCTTT.

This clone was found once. CDR3 protein: CASSFIKRNTEAFF. The CDR3 nucleotides are TGTGCCAGCAGCTTTATTAAACGGAACACTGAAGCTTTCTTT. This chain uses TRBV5-6 with TRBJ1-1; no firm D call. Germline CDR1 and CDR2: SGHDT and YYEEEE. This CDR3 is built from 14 residues. With 2 bases removed from V and 1 base from J, the gap between germline ends came to 9 bases.

The V call is TRBV7-2, the J call TRBJ1-3, with 7 positions matching TRBD1. V lost 2 bases, J lost 3 bases, and 4 bases stayed unmatched. Germline V lookup: CDR1 SGHTA, CDR2 FQGNSA. This CDR3 is built from 15 residues. The CDR3 DNA reads TGTGCCAGCAGCTTAAGACAGGGTCGTGGAAACACCATATATTTT. It yields the protein CASSLRQGRGNTIYF.

The chain combines TRBV11-3 with TRBJ2-3; 10 bases are shared with TRBD2. This CDR3 is built from 15 residues. The V gene end was trimmed by 5 bases and the J gene end by 1 base; junction bases not matched to a gene: 3. Germline V gene lookup returns CDR1 SGHNT and CDR2 YENEEA. CDR3 region: CASSTLAGGTDTQYF. CDR3 in DNA: TGTGCCAGCAGCACCCTAGCGGGGGGCACAGATACGCAGTATTTT.

The gene calls are TRBV10-3 and TRBJ2-2, with TRBD1 identical over 8 bases. In germline, CDR1 is ENHRY, CDR2 SYGVKD. This CDR3 is built from 15 residues. After removal of 2 bases from V and 8 bases from J, the junction contained 7 bases not matched to a gene. Written as DNA, the CDR3 is TGTGCCATCAGTGAGCCAGACAGGGGTAGGGGGGAGCTGTTTTTT. Protein product: CAISEPDRGRGELFF.

This clone was found once. The chain links TRBV7-2 to TRBJ2-7; tentative D call: TRBD2 (6 bases). With 0 bases removed from V and 0 bases from J, the gap between germline ends came to 12 bases. The CDR3 runs to 16 residues. CDR1 is SGHTA, CDR2 FQGNSA, per germline. The CDR3 DNA follows: TGTGCCAGCAGCTTAGCGGGACTTCCGAGCTCCTACGAGCAGTACTTC. Its translation is CASSLAGLPSSYEQYF.

CDR3 sequence: CASSGQLNTEAFF. Here the CDR3 DNA reads TGTGCCAGCAGCGGACAGTTGAACACTGAAGCTTTCTTT. This chain uses TRBV2 with TRBJ1-1, with D perhaps TRBD1 (6 bases). CDR3 length: 13 residues. Looked up from germline, CDR1 is SNHLY and CDR2 is FYNNEI. Between the trimmed V and J ends, which lost 6 bases and 0 bases, there was a span of 8 bases.

The chain combines TRBV4-2 with TRBJ1-1; D remains unclear. Germline V gives CDR1 LGHNA, CDR2 YNFKEQ. V was shortened by 3 bases and J by 0 bases, with 11 bases between the two germline ends. The CDR3 is 15 amino acids. The CDR3 loop is CASSQGLRVNTEAFF. The DNA for the CDR3 is TGTGCCAGCAGCCAGGGGTTAAGGGTGAACACTGAAGCTTTCTTT.

The J gene is TRBJ2-2, the V gene TRBV11-2; the match to TRBD1 covers 8 bases. The CDR3 runs 17 residues. Germline loops: CDR1 SGHAT, CDR2 FQNNGV. With V trimmed by 1 base and J by 4 bases, 8 bases remained unmatched. CDR3 protein: CASSLGQGLVGTGELFF. CDR3 DNA sequence: TGTGCCAGCAGCTTAGGACAGGGGCTGGTAGGCACCGGGGAGCTGTTTTTT.

The rearrangement uses TRBV7-3 and TRBJ1-1; no clear D. V was clipped by 3 bases and J by 1 base, with 6 bases between them. Germline CDR1 and CDR2: SGHTA and FQGTGA. The CDR3 has 13 amino acids. CDR3 sequence: CASSFSQNTEAFF. CDR3 DNA sequence: TGTGCCAGCAGCTTCAGCCAGAACACTGAAGCTTTCTTT.